There are many counts of the clone carrying this TCR beta chain. The antigen is undetermined. The data originate from a study of Graves' ophthalmopathy and Graves' hyperthyroidism. Whole-study results and caveats: Both a roughly 64% sensitivity and an approximately 76% specificity characterized the model's predictions of ophthalmopathy progression.

Ophthalmopathic donors had moderate-to-severe activity, CAS ≥3 and NOSPECS ≥4, with disease that had lasted under 3 months. The V and J ends lost 6 bases and 0 bases respectively, with 18 bases between them. The germline V gene has CDR1 MNHNS and CDR2 SASEGT. This CDR3 comprises 16 residues. Amplified TCR beta CDR3 regions were obtained using RNA transcripts as template. Scientists carried out first-round RT-PCR using HTBI primers and then a second-round multiplex PCR. MiXCR was run by TCRdb on the multiplex PCR reads, yielding one entry per CDR3 protein. The sample comprises 350,000 to 400,000 distinct CDR3 sequences, approximately 20% of which are singletons, and more than 1.5% rests with the top ten.

This clonotype was obtained from a woman between 18 and 30 years old with Graves' ophthalmopathy. The chain employs TRBV6-1 and TRBJ2-7; tentatively, D is TRBD2 (7 bases). Material: peripheral blood. In nucleotides, the CDR3 is TGTGCCAGCAGCCTACGGGGGGACACAAGCTCCTACGAGCAGTACTTC. Protein sequence: CASSLRGDTSSYEQYF.